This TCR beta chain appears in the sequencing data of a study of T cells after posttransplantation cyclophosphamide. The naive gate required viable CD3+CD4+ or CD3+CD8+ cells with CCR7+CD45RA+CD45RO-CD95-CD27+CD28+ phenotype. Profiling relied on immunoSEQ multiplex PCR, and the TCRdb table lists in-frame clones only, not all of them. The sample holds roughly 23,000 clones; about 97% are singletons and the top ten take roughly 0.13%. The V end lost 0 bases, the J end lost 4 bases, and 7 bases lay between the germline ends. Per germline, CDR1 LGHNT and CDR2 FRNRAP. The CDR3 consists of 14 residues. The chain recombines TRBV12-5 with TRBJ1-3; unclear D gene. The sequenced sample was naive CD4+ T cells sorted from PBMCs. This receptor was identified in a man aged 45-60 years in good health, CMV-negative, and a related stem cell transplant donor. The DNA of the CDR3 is TGTGCTAGTGGTTTGGTATCCCAGGGAAACACCATATATTTT. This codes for CASGLVSQGNTIYF.